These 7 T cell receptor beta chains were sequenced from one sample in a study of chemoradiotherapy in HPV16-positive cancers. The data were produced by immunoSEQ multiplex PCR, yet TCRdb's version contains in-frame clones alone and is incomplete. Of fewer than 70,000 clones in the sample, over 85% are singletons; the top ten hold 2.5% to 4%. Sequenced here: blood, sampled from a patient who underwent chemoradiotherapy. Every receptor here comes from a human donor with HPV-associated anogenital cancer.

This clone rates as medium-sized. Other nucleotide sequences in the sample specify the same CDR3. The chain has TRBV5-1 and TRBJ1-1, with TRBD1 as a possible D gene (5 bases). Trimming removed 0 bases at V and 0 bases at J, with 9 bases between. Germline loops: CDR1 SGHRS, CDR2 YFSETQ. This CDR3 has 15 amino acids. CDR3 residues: CASSLALGVNTEAFF. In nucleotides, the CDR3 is TGCGCCAGCAGCTTGGCTTTGGGGGTGAACACTGAAGCTTTCTTT.

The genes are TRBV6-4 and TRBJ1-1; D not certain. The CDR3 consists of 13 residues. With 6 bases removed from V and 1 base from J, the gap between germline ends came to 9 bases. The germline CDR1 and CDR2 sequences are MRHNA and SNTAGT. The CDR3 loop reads CASRASENTEAFF. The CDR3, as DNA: TGTGCCAGCAGAGCATCCGAGAACACTGAAGCTTTCTTT.

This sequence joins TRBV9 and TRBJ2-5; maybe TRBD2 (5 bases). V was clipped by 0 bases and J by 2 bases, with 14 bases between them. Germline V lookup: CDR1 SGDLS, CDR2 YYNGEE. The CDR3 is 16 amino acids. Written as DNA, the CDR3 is TGTGCCAGCAGCGTAGGTCGTGGGAGCGCTCAAGAGACCCAGTACTTC. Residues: CASSVGRGSAQETQYF.

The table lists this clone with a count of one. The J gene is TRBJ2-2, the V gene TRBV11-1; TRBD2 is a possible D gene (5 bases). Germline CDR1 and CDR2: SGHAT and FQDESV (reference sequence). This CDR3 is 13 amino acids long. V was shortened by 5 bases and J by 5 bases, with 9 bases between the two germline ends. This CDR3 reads CASSSSGTGELFF. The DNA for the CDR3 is TGTGCCAGCAGCAGCAGCGGTACCGGGGAGCTGTTTTTT.

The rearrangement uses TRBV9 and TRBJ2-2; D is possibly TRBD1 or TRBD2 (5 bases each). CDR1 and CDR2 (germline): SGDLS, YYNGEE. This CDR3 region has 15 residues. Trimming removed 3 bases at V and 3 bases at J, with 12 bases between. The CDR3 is CASSATVGDTGELFF. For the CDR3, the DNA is TGTGCCAGCAGCGCGACAGTGGGGGACACCGGGGAGCTGTTTTTT. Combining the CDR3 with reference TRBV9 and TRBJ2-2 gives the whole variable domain DSGVTQTPKHLITATGQRVTLRCSPRSGDLSVYWYQQSLDQGLQFLIQYYNGEERAKGNILERFSAQQFPDLHSELNLSSLELGDSALYFCASSATVGDTGELFFGEGSRLTVL.

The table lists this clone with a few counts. CDR3 in DNA: TGTGCCAGCAGTGCTGGACAGTTGAACACTGAAGCTTTCTTT. It codes for CASSAGQLNTEAFF. The V call is TRBV25-1, the J call TRBJ1-1; tentatively, D is TRBD1 (6 bases). CDR3 length equals 14 residues. The V end was cut by 4 bases, the J end by 0 bases, with 9 bases between. Germline V lookup: CDR1 MGHDK, CDR2 SYGVNS.

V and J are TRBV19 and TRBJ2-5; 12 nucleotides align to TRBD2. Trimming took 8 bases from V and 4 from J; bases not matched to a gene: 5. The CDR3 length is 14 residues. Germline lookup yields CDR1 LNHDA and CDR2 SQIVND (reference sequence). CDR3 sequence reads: CASSLGLAGETQYF. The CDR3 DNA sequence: TGTGCCAGTTCCCTGGGACTAGCGGGAGAGACCCAGTACTTC.